Below are 12 T cell receptor beta chains sequenced from a single sample in a study of CD8 T cells in ankylosing spondylitis. TCRdb itself ran the 5' RACE reads through MiXCR, one entry per CDR3 protein. Here the sample spans approximately 35,000 distinct CDR3 sequences, 14% being singletons. Sequenced material: blood. These receptors were obtained from a male donor with ankylosing spondylitis or in good health (not recorded which).

This clonotype is categorized as medium-sized. The chain has TRBV7-9 and TRBJ1-5; D perhaps matches TRBD1 (6 bases). The length of the CDR3 is 15 residues. Trimming cost V 4 bases and J 2 bases, with 12 bases left between them. From germline, CDR1 is SEHNR and CDR2 FQNEAQ (reference sequence). CDR3 in DNA: TGTGCCAGCAGCTCAGGGACAAGGGGCAATCAGCCCCAGCATTTT. It is translated as CASSSGTRGNQPQHF.

This rearrangement joins TRBV4-3 to TRBJ2-2; D gene ambiguous. CDR1 LGHNA and CDR2 YSLEER come from the germline V gene. The CDR3 has 15 amino acids. The V end was cut by 1 base, the J end by 3 bases, with 9 bases between. CDR3 region: CASSQVYGYTGELFF. In DNA, the CDR3 is TGCGCCAGCAGCCAAGTTTACGGATACACCGGGGAGCTGTTTTTT.

The gene calls are TRBV7-3 and TRBJ2-7; perhaps D is TRBD1 or TRBD2 (6 bases each). CDR3 length equals 13 residues. Germline CDR1 is SGHTA and CDR2 is FQGTGA. The V gene lost 5 bases and the J gene lost 2 bases, with 10 bases spanning the gap. DNA of the CDR3: TGTGCCAGCAGCCGGGGGCCCGCCTACGAGCAGTACTTC. Its translation: CASSRGPAYEQYF. Filled out from reference TRBV7-3 and TRBJ2-7, the complete variable domain reads GAGVSQTPSNKVTEKGKYVELRCDPISGHTALYWYRQSLGQGPEFLIYFQGTGAADDSGLPNDRFFAVRPEGSVSTLKIQRTERGDSAVYLCASSRGPAYEQYFGPGTRLTVT.

The chain uses TRBV6-6 and TRBJ1-3; D is possibly TRBD1 (5 bases). Germline values: CDR1 MNHNY, CDR2 SVGAGI (reference sequence). Between the trimmed V and J ends, which lost 7 bases and 0 bases, there was a span of 13 bases. The CDR3 sequence is 15 residues long. The CDR3 nucleotides read TGTGCCAGCAAAAGACAGATCCTCTCTGGAAACACCATATATTTT. Translation gives CASKRQILSGNTIYF.

The DNA for the CDR3 is TGTGCCATCAGACTGACTAGCGGCCTCAATGAGCAGTTCTTC. Its translation is CAIRLTSGLNEQFF. This chain joins TRBV10-3 and TRBJ2-1; 9 nucleotides match TRBD2. V was clipped by 6 bases and J by 6 bases; unmatched bases: 6. Germline assignment: CDR1 ENHRY and CDR2 SYGVKD. The CDR3 contains 14 residues.

This clonotype is termed medium-sized (0.01 to 0.1%). The V call is TRBV5-1, the J call TRBJ1-1; D not resolved. V gave up 1 base and J gave up 1 base, with 11 bases separating them. Germline assignment: CDR1 SGHRS and CDR2 YFSETQ. The CDR3 is made up of 15 amino acids. The CDR3 loop is CASSLFPGGNTEAFF. CDR3 nucleotides: TGCGCCAGCAGCTTGTTTCCGGGCGGGAACACTGAAGCTTTCTTT.

This clonotype was seen many times. This rearrangement joins TRBV5-1 to TRBJ2-1; 13 bases line up with TRBD2. The V gene end was trimmed by 0 bases and the J gene end by 9 bases; junction bases not matched to a gene: 6. The V gene's germline CDR1 is SGHRS and CDR2 YFSETQ. The CDR3 runs 16 residues. This CDR3 is CASSLGWTSGSGEQFF. CDR3 sequence (DNA): TGCGCCAGCAGCTTGGGTTGGACTAGCGGGAGTGGTGAGCAGTTCTTC.

This clonotype turned up a few times. V gene TRBV5-1 combines with J gene TRBJ2-3; 8 positions agree with TRBD2. This CDR3 comprises 16 residues. The germline gives CDR1 SGHRS, CDR2 YFSETQ. V shed 1 base and J 1 base; nucleotides not matched to a gene: 5. CDR3 sequence reads: CASSLTSGRGTDTQYF. DNA for the CDR3: TGCGCCAGCAGCTTGACCAGCGGGAGAGGCACAGATACGCAGTATTTT.

The chain joins TRBV27 to TRBJ1-1, with 10 bases lining up with TRBD1. There are 15 residues in the CDR3. The germline CDR1 and CDR2 sequences are MNHEY and SMNVEV (reference sequence). Trimming removed 5 bases from V and 2 bases from J; junction bases left unmatched: 5. The CDR3 DNA reads as TGTGCCAGCAGTGGGGGACAGGGGAGTAACACTGAAGCTTTCTTT. Amino acid sequence: CASSGGQGSNTEAFF.

There are a few counts of this clonotype. The chain joins TRBV27 to TRBJ2-7; D is ambiguous. Looked up from germline, CDR1 is MNHEY and CDR2 is SMNVEV (reference sequence). CDR3 length: 13 residues. The V end lost 8 bases, the J end lost 4 bases, and 15 bases lay between the germline ends. The CDR3 DNA reads TGTGCCAGCGGCCTGGAGCCTTATTACGAGCAGTACTTC. Amino acid sequence: CASGLEPYYEQYF.

Here the CDR3 DNA reads TGCAGTGCTCTCCAGGGTGCAACTAATGAAAAACTGTTTTTT. As protein: CSALQGATNEKLFF. V and J are TRBV20-1 and TRBJ1-4; possible D gene TRBD1, 5 bases. Trimming stripped 5 bases from V and 0 bases from J, with 10 bases between. CDR3 length: 14 amino acids. The germline V gene encodes CDR1 DFQATT and CDR2 SNEGSKA (reference sequence).

V and J are TRBV20-1 and TRBJ2-3; no definite D call. The CDR3 has 11 amino acids. Trimming removed 3 bases at V and 4 bases at J, with 5 bases between. CDR1 DFQATT and CDR2 SNEGSKA come from the germline V gene (reference sequence). CDR3 in amino acids: CSASFPDTQYF. The DNA of the CDR3 is TGCAGTGCTAGTTTCCCAGATACGCAGTATTTT.